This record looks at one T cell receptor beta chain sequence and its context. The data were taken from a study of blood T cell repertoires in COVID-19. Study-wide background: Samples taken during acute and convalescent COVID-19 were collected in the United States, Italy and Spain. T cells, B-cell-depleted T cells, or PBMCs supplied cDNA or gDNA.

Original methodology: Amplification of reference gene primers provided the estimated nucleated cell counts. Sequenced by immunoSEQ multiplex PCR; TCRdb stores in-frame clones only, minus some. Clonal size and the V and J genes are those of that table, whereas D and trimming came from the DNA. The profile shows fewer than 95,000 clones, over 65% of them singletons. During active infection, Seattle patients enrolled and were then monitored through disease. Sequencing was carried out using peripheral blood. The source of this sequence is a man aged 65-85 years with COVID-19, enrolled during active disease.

DNA of the CDR3: TGTGCCAGCAGTTTTAGGGGGAACTCCTACAATGAGCAGTTCTTC. Protein sequence: CASSFRGNSYNEQFF. The chain uses TRBV27 and TRBJ2-1, with D maybe TRBD1 (6 bases). CDR1 is MNHEY, CDR2 SMNVEV, per germline (reference sequence). CDR3 length equals 15 residues. V was clipped by 3 bases and J by 0 bases, with 9 bases between them.